This T cell receptor (beta chain) was obtained from a study of shared T cell receptors in the human thymus. Sequenced by immunoSEQ multiplex PCR; TCRdb stores in-frame clones only, minus some. There are 600,000 to 900,000 clones in the sample; over 75% occur only once, and around 0.0099% lies in the top ten. Germline-derived CDR1 and CDR2 are MGHRA and YSYEKL. The ends lost 6 bases at V and 4 bases at J; junction bases unmatched: 9. There are 15 residues in the CDR3. These records were also assigned to another study, of human thymus T cells. That publication notes: It was healthy Finnish infants having corrective surgery for congenital heart defects who were the donors. Unrelated individuals had highly overlapping thymic repertoires, as reported in related research.

What was sequenced was thymocytes. This TCR was sampled from a girl younger than two with a congenital heart defect. V is TRBV4-1 and J is TRBJ1-3; TRBD1 agrees at 7 bases. This chain's CDR3 is CASSLGQLSGNTIYF. The CDR3 DNA sequence: TGCGCCAGCAGTTTGGGACAGCTCTCGGGAAACACCATATATTTT.